This TCR beta chain was observed in a study of response to subunit inactivated influenza vaccine. Notes on the study in general: The authors suggested that few new T cells are recruited per seasonal influenza vaccination.

Concerning this clonotype: Its antigen is unknown.

TCRdb passed the RT-PCR reads through MiXCR, listing each CDR3 protein once. The data show 650,000 to 800,000 distinct CDR3 sequences, roughly 13% seen once. The receptor was derived from a man in his fifties or sixties who received an inactivated influenza vaccine. Sequencing was performed on PBMCs from blood, taken 14 to 15 days before vaccination.

The CDR3 coding sequence is TGTGCCATCAGTGATAGTGGGGGCTCGAACACTGAAGCTTTCTTT. Translated: CAISDSGGSNTEAFF. The chain links TRBV10-3 to TRBJ1-1, with D possibly TRBD1 on 6 matching bases. The germline gives CDR1 ENHRY, CDR2 SYGVKD. The CDR3 extends over 15 amino acids. The V end was cut by 3 bases, the J end by 1 base, with 12 bases between.